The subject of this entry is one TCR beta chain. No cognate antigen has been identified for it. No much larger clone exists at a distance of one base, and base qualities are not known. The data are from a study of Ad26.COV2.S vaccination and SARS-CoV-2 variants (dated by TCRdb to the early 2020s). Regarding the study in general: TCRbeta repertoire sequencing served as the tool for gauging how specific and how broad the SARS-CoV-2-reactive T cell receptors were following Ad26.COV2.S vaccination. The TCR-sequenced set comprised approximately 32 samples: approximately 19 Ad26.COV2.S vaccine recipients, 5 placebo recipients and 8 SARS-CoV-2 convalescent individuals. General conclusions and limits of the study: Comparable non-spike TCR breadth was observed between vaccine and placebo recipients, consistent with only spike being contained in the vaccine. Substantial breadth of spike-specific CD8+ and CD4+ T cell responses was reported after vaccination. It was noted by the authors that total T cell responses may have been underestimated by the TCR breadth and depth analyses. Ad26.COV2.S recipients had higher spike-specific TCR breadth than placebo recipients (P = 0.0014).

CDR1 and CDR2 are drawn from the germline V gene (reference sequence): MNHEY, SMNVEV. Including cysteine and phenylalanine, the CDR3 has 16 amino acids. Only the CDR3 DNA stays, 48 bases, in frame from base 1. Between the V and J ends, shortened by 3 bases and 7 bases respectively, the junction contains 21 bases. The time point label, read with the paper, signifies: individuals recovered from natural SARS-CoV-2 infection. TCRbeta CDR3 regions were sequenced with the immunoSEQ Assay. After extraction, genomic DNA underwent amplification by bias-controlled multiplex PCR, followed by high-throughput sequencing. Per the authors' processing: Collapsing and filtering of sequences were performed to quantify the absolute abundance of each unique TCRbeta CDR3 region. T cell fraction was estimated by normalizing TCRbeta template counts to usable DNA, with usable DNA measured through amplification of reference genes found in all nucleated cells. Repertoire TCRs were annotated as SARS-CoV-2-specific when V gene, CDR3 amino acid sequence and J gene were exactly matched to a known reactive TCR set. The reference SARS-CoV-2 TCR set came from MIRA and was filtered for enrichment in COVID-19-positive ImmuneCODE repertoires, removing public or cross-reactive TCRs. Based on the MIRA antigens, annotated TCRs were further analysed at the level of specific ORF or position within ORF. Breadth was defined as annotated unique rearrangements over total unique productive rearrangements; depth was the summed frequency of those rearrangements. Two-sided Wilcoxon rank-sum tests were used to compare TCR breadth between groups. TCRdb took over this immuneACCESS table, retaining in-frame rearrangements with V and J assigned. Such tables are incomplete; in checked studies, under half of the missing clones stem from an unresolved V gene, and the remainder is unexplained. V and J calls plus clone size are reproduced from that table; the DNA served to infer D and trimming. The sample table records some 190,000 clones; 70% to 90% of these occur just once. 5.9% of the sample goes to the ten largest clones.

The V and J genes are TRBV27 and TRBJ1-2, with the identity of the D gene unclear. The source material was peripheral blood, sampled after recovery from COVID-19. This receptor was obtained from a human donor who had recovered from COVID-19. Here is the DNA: TGTGCCAGCAGTTTCGGGAGGAGTGGGCAAGGTGGTGGCTACACCTTC. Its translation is CASSFGRSGQGGGYTF.